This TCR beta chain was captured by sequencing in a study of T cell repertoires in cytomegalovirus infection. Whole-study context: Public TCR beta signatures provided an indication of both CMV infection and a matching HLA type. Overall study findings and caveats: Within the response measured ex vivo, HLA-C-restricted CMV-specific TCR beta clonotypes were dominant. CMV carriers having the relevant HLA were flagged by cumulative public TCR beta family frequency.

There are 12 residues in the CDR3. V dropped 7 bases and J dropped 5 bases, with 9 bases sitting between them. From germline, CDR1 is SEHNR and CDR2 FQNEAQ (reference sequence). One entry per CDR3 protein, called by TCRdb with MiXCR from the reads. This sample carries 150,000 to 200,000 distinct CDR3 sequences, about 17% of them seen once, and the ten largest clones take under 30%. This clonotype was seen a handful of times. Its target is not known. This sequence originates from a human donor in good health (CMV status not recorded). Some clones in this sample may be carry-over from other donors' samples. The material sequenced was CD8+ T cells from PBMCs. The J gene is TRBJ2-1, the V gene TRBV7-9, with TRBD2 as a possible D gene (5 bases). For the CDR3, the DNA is TGTGCCAGCACCCCGGGGAACAATGAGCAGTTCTTC. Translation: CASTPGNNEQFF. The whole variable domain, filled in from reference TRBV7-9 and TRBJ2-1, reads DTGVSQNPRHKITKRGQNVTFRCDPISEHNRLYWYRQTLGQGPEFLTYFQNEAQLEKSRLLSDRFSAERPKGSFSTLEIQRTEQGDSAMYLCASTPGNNEQFFGPGTRLTVL.